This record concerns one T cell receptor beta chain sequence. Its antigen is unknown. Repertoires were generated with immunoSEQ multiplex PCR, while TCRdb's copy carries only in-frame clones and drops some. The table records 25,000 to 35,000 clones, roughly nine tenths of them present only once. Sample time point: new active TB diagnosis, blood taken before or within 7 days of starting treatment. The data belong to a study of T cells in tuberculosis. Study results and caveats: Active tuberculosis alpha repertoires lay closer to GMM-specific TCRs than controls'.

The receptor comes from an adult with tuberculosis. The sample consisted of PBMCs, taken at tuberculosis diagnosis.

The CDR3 DNA is TGTGCCTGGAGTAGGACAGGGTCTAGCACAGATACGCAGTATTTT. As protein: CAWSRTGSSTDTQYF. V gene TRBV30 combines with J gene TRBJ2-3, with 8 bases matching TRBD1. V dropped 2 bases and J dropped 0; count of bases not matched to a gene: 4. Looked up from germline, CDR1 is GTSNPN and CDR2 is SVGIG (reference sequence). The CDR3 totals 15 residues.